This passage covers 25 T cell receptor beta chains from one sample sequenced in a study of identifying expanded T cells in peripheral blood. This table comes from immunoSEQ multiplex PCR, and its TCRdb copy is limited to in-frame clones, with some not included. The data show over 100,000 clones, around 88% seen once. Sequencing was carried out using blood. The source is a person aged 18 to 75 in good health.

The chain links TRBV30 to TRBJ1-3; TRBD1 is a possible D gene (5 bases). Trimming stripped 4 bases from V and 2 bases from J, with 9 bases between. This CDR3 region has 13 residues. The germline V gene encodes CDR1 GTSNPN and CDR2 SVGIG (reference sequence). The CDR3 here is CAWTPGAGNTIYF. In DNA, the CDR3 is TGTGCCTGGACCCCGGGGGCTGGAAACACCATATATTTT.

This clone was picked up a small number of times. CDR3 in amino acids: CASSSPGQGDSGNTIYF. The CDR3 DNA is TGTGCCAGTAGTTCCCCAGGACAGGGTGACTCTGGAAACACCATATATTTT. The genes are TRBV19 and TRBJ1-3; 8 nucleotides match TRBD1. This CDR3 is 17 amino acids long. V dropped 5 bases and J dropped 0; count of bases not matched to a gene: 9. Germline-derived CDR1 and CDR2 are LNHDA and SQIVND (reference sequence).

The rearrangement links TRBV18 to TRBJ2-6; D is uncertain. This CDR3 comprises 15 residues. Germline V lookup: CDR1 KGHSH, CDR2 LQKENI. The V end lost 3 bases, the J end lost 1 base, and 7 bases lay between the germline ends. CDR3 in amino acids: CASSPVASGANVLTF. The CDR3 nucleotides are TGTGCCAGCTCACCCGTCGCGTCTGGGGCCAACGTCCTGACTTTC. Together with reference TRBV18 and TRBJ2-6, the CDR3 gives the full variable domain: NAGVMQNPRHLVRRRGQEARLRCSPMKGHSHVYWYRQLPEEGLKFMVYLQKENIIDESGMPKERFSAEFPKEGPSILRIQQVVRGDSAAYFCASSPVASGANVLTFGAGSRLTVL.

DNA of the CDR3: TGTGCCAGCAGACAACAGTACTCTGGAAACACCATATATTTT. It encodes CASRQQYSGNTIYF. This chain joins TRBV28 and TRBJ1-3; D gene unclear. V gave up 6 bases and J gave up 0 bases, with 9 bases separating them. The CDR3 sequence is 14 residues long. CDR1 and CDR2 (germline): MDHEN, SYDVKM.

This clone appeared once. V and J are TRBV7-7 and TRBJ2-5; D is unclear. The CDR3 consists of 16 residues. Germline CDR1 reads SSHAT; CDR2 reads FNYEAQ (reference sequence). The V end lost 5 bases, the J end lost 2 bases, and 18 bases lay between the germline ends. CDR3 residues: CASSQPRRPAQETQYF. The CDR3 DNA sequence: TGTGCCAGCAGCCAACCCCGCCGGCCGGCTCAAGAGACCCAGTACTTC.

The chain recombines TRBV2 with TRBJ1-5; D remains ambiguous. Germline V CDR1 and CDR2: SNHLY, FYNNEI. The CDR3 extends over 12 amino acids. V dropped 5 bases and J dropped 6 bases, with 8 bases sitting between them. The DNA for the CDR3 is TGTGCCAGCAGTTTAGGGAGTCAGCCCCAGCATTTT. It encodes CASSLGSQPQHF. Based on the CDR3 plus reference TRBV2 and TRBJ1-5, the full variable domain is EPEVTQTPSHQVTQMGQEVILRCVPISNHLYFYWYRQILGQKVEFLVSFYNNEISEKSEIFDDQFSVERPDGSNFTLKIRSTKLEDSAMYFCASSLGSQPQHFGDGTRLSIL.

The rearrangement links TRBV15 to TRBJ1-4; no clear D gene. Germline V lookup: CDR1 LNHNV, CDR2 YYDKDF (reference sequence). The CDR3 spans 16 residues. The ends were cut back, 0 bases at V and 0 bases at J, with 8 bases in the middle. The CDR3: CATSRDPQATNEKLFF. The CDR3 DNA follows: TGTGCCACCAGCAGAGATCCGCAGGCAACTAATGAAAAACTGTTTTTT.

The CDR3 is CASSSGPVYGYTF. The DNA for the CDR3 is TGTGCCAGCAGCTCTGGGCCAGTATATGGCTACACCTTC. The V gene is TRBV5-4, the J gene TRBJ1-2; D is unclear. Trimming pared 3 bases from V and 5 bases from J, leaving 11 bases between. CDR1 is SGHNT, CDR2 YYREEE, per germline (reference sequence). The CDR3 spans 13 residues.

The chain recombines TRBV15 with TRBJ2-5; D is unresolved. The CDR3 length is 13 residues. The V gene lost 3 bases and the J gene lost 2 bases, with 7 bases spanning the gap. Germline V gives CDR1 LNHNV, CDR2 YYDKDF (reference sequence). Here the CDR3 DNA reads TGTGCCACCAGCAGGGACCTTCAAGAGACCCAGTACTTC. As protein: CATSRDLQETQYF.

V is TRBV4-2 and J is TRBJ2-2; D ambiguous. The CDR3 contains 13 residues. Germline CDR1 is LGHNA and CDR2 is YNFKEQ. The ends were cut back, 1 base at V and 6 bases at J, with 6 bases in the middle. The CDR3 region has the DNA TGTGCCAGCAGCCAAGCCCAGGCCGGGGAGCTGTTTTTT. Amino acids: CASSQAQAGELFF.

The J gene is TRBJ2-7, the V gene TRBV2; 13 bases align to TRBD2. V shed 4 bases, J shed 6 bases, and the junction held 3 bases outside the gene matches. Germline V CDR1 and CDR2: SNHLY, FYNNEI. This CDR3 spans 14 amino acids. The CDR3 loop is CASSGTSGRFEQYF. CDR3 DNA: TGTGCCAGCAGTGGGACTAGCGGGAGATTCGAGCAGTACTTC.

The chain is built from TRBV7-9 and TRBJ2-7; D perhaps matches TRBD1 (5 bases). Germline V CDR1 and CDR2: SEHNR, FQNEAQ (reference sequence). This CDR3 is 13 amino acids long. Between the trimmed V and J ends, which lost 4 bases and 5 bases, there was a span of 12 bases. Here the CDR3 DNA reads TGTGCCAGCAGCTACTTTCAGGGTGACGAGCAGTACTTC. Amino acids: CASSYFQGDEQYF.

V gene TRBV27 combines with J gene TRBJ1-2, with TRBD1 as a possible D gene (5 bases). The CDR3 is 15 amino acids. With 7 bases removed from V and 3 bases from J, the gap between germline ends came to 18 bases. The germline V gene encodes CDR1 MNHEY and CDR2 SMNVEV (reference sequence). CDR3 sequence (DNA): TGTGCCAGCAAATACGGACCGGCGGGGGACTATGGCTACACCTTC. It specifies CASKYGPAGDYGYTF.

CDR3: CASSSGGGTEAFF. DNA of the CDR3: TGTGCCAGCAGTTCCGGAGGGGGCACTGAAGCTTTCTTT. This rearrangement joins TRBV13 to TRBJ1-1; TRBD1 is a possible D gene (6 bases). In germline, CDR1 is PRHDT, CDR2 FYEKMQ (reference sequence). The CDR3 covers 13 residues. V lost 6 bases to trimming and J lost 4 bases, with 12 bases between them.

The rearrangement links TRBV27 to TRBJ1-5; possible D gene TRBD1, 6 bases. The CDR3 covers 18 residues. V lost 8 bases, J lost 0 bases, and 23 bases lay in between. Germline loops: CDR1 MNHEY, CDR2 SMNVEV (reference sequence). The CDR3, as DNA: TGTGCCAGCGGGGGGAACCCGGGACAAACGCATAGCAATCAGCCCCAGCATTTT. It translates to CASGGNPGQTHSNQPQHF.

This clone was detected once. V gene TRBV19 combines with J gene TRBJ2-3; the match to TRBD2 covers 9 bases. The CDR3 is 16 residues long. J was trimmed by 0 bases and V by 6 bases; bases with no gene match: 7. CDR1 is LNHDA and CDR2 is SQIVND in the germline V gene (reference sequence). The CDR3 DNA reads TGTGCCAGTAGAAGGTCGAGCGGGAGGAGCACAGATACGCAGTATTTT. It encodes CASRRSSGRSTDTQYF.

V gene TRBV5-4 combines with J gene TRBJ2-3; TRBD1 or TRBD2 may be the D gene (6 bases each). Trimming cost V 0 bases and J 0 bases, with 8 bases left between them. The CDR3 is made up of 15 amino acids. Looked up from germline, CDR1 is SGHNT and CDR2 is YYREEE (reference sequence). This chain's CDR3 is CASSLEGGSTDTQYF. CDR3 sequence (DNA): TGTGCCAGCAGCTTGGAAGGGGGGAGCACAGATACGCAGTATTTT.

V gene TRBV19 combines with J gene TRBJ2-1; tentatively, D is TRBD1 or TRBD2 (6 bases each). The CDR3 runs to 13 residues. Germline CDR1 reads LNHDA; CDR2 reads SQIVND (reference sequence). Trimming left V 6 bases short and J 8 bases short, with 14 bases between. The CDR3 loop is CASRRGGGDEQFF. CDR3 in DNA: TGTGCCAGTAGGAGAGGGGGAGGCGATGAGCAGTTCTTC.

The rearrangement joins TRBV29-1 to TRBJ2-7; tentative D call: TRBD1 (6 bases). The V and J ends lost 3 bases and 5 bases respectively, with 20 bases between them. Germline CDR1 and CDR2: SQVTM and ANQGSEA. This CDR3 region has 15 residues. This chain's CDR3 is CSVEGQGISRNEQYF. CDR3 DNA: TGCAGCGTTGAGGGGCAGGGGATTTCAAGGAACGAGCAGTACTTC.

V usage is TRBV29-1 and J usage is TRBJ2-1; D might be TRBD1 (5 bases). Trimming took off 4 bases at V and 4 bases at J, with 5 bases between the two ends. Germline V gene data show CDR1 as SQVTM and CDR2 as ANQGSEA. The CDR3 extends over 11 amino acids. As DNA, the CDR3 is TGCAGCGTTGCAGGGTACAATGAGCAGTTCTTC. Residues: CSVAGYNEQFF.

This clone was detected only once. At one of its ends the junction is not consistent with the germline gene, which may arise from a read error. The V gene is TRBV5-3, the J gene TRBJ1-6, with a tentative D call TRBD1 (6 bases). TRBV5-3 is flagged as an ORF with uncertain function. The CDR3 runs to 10 residues. The CDR3 nucleotides read TGTGCCAGAAGCCCCATGGGACACCCGTTT. Translating it yields CARSPMGHPF.

This clone has a handful of counts. This chain joins TRBV4-1 and TRBJ1-5; D uncertain. The V gene lost 1 base and the J gene lost 1 base, with 8 bases spanning the gap. The CDR3 is 15 residues long. Germline V CDR1 and CDR2: MGHRA, YSYEKL. The DNA for the CDR3 is TGCGCCAGCAGCCAAGTCTTTGACAGCAATCAGCCCCAGCATTTT. This encodes CASSQVFDSNQPQHF.

The CDR3 loop reads CAWSVRGGHETQYF. CDR3 nucleotide sequence: TGTGCCTGGAGTGTACGGGGGGGCCACGAGACCCAGTACTTC. V and J are TRBV30 and TRBJ2-5, with 8 bases matching TRBD2. Germline trimming cut 0 bases from V and 5 bases from J; bases unmatched to any gene: 5. The CDR3 covers 14 residues. Germline V CDR1 and CDR2: GTSNPN, SVGIG (reference sequence). The variable domain in full, completed from reference TRBV30 and TRBJ2-5, reads SQTIHQWPATLVQPVGSPLSLECTVEGTSNPNLYWYRQAAGRGLQLLFYSVGIGQISSEVPQNLSASRPQDRQFILSSKKLLLSDSGFYLCAWSVRGGHETQYFGPGTRLLVL.

The rearrangement joins TRBV5-4 to TRBJ2-5; D is perhaps TRBD2 (5 bases). With 0 bases removed from V and 0 bases from J, the gap between germline ends came to 9 bases. CDR1 is SGHNT and CDR2 is YYREEE in the germline V gene (reference sequence). The CDR3 is 15 amino acids. In DNA, the CDR3 is TGTGCCAGCAGCTTGGAGACGGGATACCAAGAGACCCAGTACTTC. Translation: CASSLETGYQETQYF.

The chain couples TRBV11-3 to TRBJ2-7, with D perhaps assigned TRBD1 or TRBD2 (5 bases each). Looked up from germline, CDR1 is SGHNT and CDR2 is YENEEA. CDR3 size: 14 residues. V lost 5 bases and J lost 7, with 18 bases in between. CDR3 in amino acids: CASSAGTALGEQYF. The CDR3 bases are TGTGCCAGCAGCGCCGGGACCGCGTTGGGGGAGCAGTACTTC.